A selection of T cell receptor beta chains follows, all from one sample in a study of blood T cell repertoires in COVID-19. The data were produced by immunoSEQ multiplex PCR, yet TCRdb's version contains in-frame clones alone and is incomplete. The sample contains roughly 74,000 clones, approximately 84% of which appear only once. Sequences were obtained from peripheral blood. The receptor source for this set is a man between 65 and 85 years old with acute or convalescent COVID-19. The CDR3 runs from the conserved cysteine through the conserved F or W. A D gene is named only where the DNA matches it firmly. Size values are once, few and many counts, or a class for expanded clones, and some rows have none.

D gene	V gene	J gene	clone size	CDR3 DNA	CDR3 protein
-	TRBV3-1/TRBV3-2	TRBJ2-5	-	TGTGCCAGCAGCCAAGATCGGGGAGGTCGAGAGACCCAGTACTTC	CASSQDRGGRETQYF
-	TRBV10-2	TRBJ1-6	many	TGCGCCAGCAGTGAGTCCGGAGGCTCCAGGTCCTATAATTCACCCCTCCACTTT	CASSESGGSRSYNSPLHF
TRBD1	TRBV5-4	TRBJ2-7	-	TGTGCCAGCAGCTTTGAGGGACAGCGTGGCTACGAGCAGTACTTC	CASSFEGQRGYEQYF
TRBD1	TRBV7-2	TRBJ2-1	-	TGTGCCAGCAGCCCGTCGCCAGACAGGGGAGGCAATGAGCAGTTCTTC	CASSPSPDRGGNEQFF
-	TRBV28	TRBJ2-5	few	TGTGCCAGCAGTTTTCTCCAGGGGACGGAGACCCAGTACTTC	CASSFLQGTETQYF
-	TRBV5-4	TRBJ1-1	-	TGTGCCAGCAGCTCCTGGACAGAAATGAACACTGAAGCTTTCTTT	CASSSWTEMNTEAFF
-	TRBV27	TRBJ2-1	-	TGTGCCAGCAGGTACGGTTCGGGCTCCTACAATGAGCAGTTCTTC	CASRYGSGSYNEQFF
-	TRBV5-8	TRBJ2-5	-	TGTGCCAGCAGTCACGTCGAGACAGTACAAGAGACCCAGTACTTC	CASSHVETVQETQYF
-	TRBV12-3/TRBV12-4	TRBJ2-3	-	TGTGCCAGCAGGGGGAGCGGAACAGATACGCAGTATTTT	CASRGSGTDTQYF
-	TRBV27	TRBJ1-1	-	TGTGCCAGCAGTTTATCTAGGCCTGTCGGGGAGGCGAACACTGAAGCTTTCTTT	CASSLSRPVGEANTEAFF
TRBD1	TRBV5-1	TRBJ1-1	-	TGCGCCAGCAGCTTGACGGGACAGGGGGCGACTGAAGCTTTCTTT	CASSLTGQGATEAFF
TRBD2	TRBV3-1/TRBV3-2	TRBJ2-1	-	TGTGCCAGCAGCCAAGATGTCGGACTAGCGGGAGTTAATGAGCAGTTCTTC	CASSQDVGLAGVNEQFF
TRBD1	TRBV30	TRBJ1-5	-	TGTGCCTGGGAAGGAGGGGGCGTCCAGCCCCAGCATTTT	CAWEGGGVQPQHF
-	TRBV5-4	TRBJ2-5	-	TGTGCCAGCAGCCTGGCCGGGAAGGCGAGGGAGACCCAGTACTTC	CASSLAGKARETQYF
-	TRBV18	TRBJ2-7	-	TGTGCCAGCTCACCATCGAGGGACGAGCAGTACTTC	CASSPSRDEQYF
TRBD1	TRBV6-5	TRBJ2-5	few	TGTGCCAGCAGTTACACTTCACCGGGACAGGGAGAGACCCAGTACTTC	CASSYTSPGQGETQYF
TRBD1	TRBV27	TRBJ1-1	once	TGTGCCACCCAAAGCTCGGGACAGAGGAACACTGAAGCTTTCTTT	CATQSSGQRNTEAFF
TRBD2	TRBV28	TRBJ2-5	-	TGTGCCAGCAGGGGGACTACGAGAGAAGAGACCCAGTACTTC	CASRGTTREETQYF
TRBD2	TRBV7-3	TRBJ2-3	-	TGTGCCAGCAGCCCGACAGGGAGGCTAGCGGGAGGGACAGATACGCAGTATTTT	CASSPTGRLAGGTDTQYF
TRBD1	TRBV5-6	TRBJ1-2	-	TGTGCCAGCAGCGTGGACAGGGGACATGGCTACACCTTC	CASSVDRGHGYTF
TRBD1	TRBV19	TRBJ2-2	-	TGTGCCAGTTCAAGGGGGACAGTGTCCACCGGGGAGCTGTTTTTT	CASSRGTVSTGELFF
TRBD2	TRBV2	TRBJ2-7	-	TGTGCCAGCAGTGTCGGACTAGCGGGGGGCGAGCAGTACTTC	CASSVGLAGGEQYF
-	TRBV15	TRBJ1-3	-	TGTGCCACCAGTAATACGGACAGAAGTGGAAACACCATATATTTT	CATSNTDRSGNTIYF
-	TRBV7-3	TRBJ1-1	-	TGTGCCAGCAGCCAACTTTTGAACACTGAAGCTTTCTTT	CASSQLLNTEAFF
TRBD2	TRBV19	TRBJ2-1	-	TGTGCCAGTAGTATGGAGACTAGCGGGAGTGATGAGCAGTTCTTC	CASSMETSGSDEQFF
-	TRBV7-9	TRBJ1-2	-	TGTGCCAGCAGCTCTACAGGGTTCGATTGGGGCTACACCTTC	CASSSTGFDWGYTF
-	TRBV9	TRBJ1-3	-	TGTGCCAGCAGCGTGACGGGAGATGGAAACACCATATATTTT	CASSVTGDGNTIYF
-	TRBV19	TRBJ2-3	-	TGTGCCAGTAGTATGGGCGGGACGGTAGATACGCAGTATTTT	CASSMGGTVDTQYF
TRBD2	TRBV19	TRBJ2-1	-	TGTGCCAGTGCCTCCACGGGACTAGCGGGAGCCCAATCCTACAATGAGCAGTTCTTC	CASASTGLAGAQSYNEQFF
-	TRBV27	TRBJ2-3	few	TGTGCCAGCAGTTTACTCCGGAGTCAAAGCACAGATACGCAGTATTTT	CASSLLRSQSTDTQYF
TRBD2	TRBV12-3/TRBV12-4	TRBJ2-3	-	TGTGCCGGGCGGACTAGCGGCACAGATACGCAGTATTTT	CAGRTSGTDTQYF
TRBD2	TRBV5-5	TRBJ2-2	few	TGTGCCAGCAGCTTGGCCCCCTCGCGGGGGGCCGGGGAGCTGTTTTTT	CASSLAPSRGAGELFF
-	TRBV6-5	TRBJ1-3	-	TGTGCCAGCAGCCCCCCGGGGACTGGAAACACCATATATTTT	CASSPPGTGNTIYF
TRBD1	TRBV11-2	TRBJ1-2	-	TGTGCCAGCAGCTTAGCCGGACAGGGTGAGGGCTACACCTTC	CASSLAGQGEGYTF
-	TRBV11-3	TRBJ1-2	-	TGTGCCAGCAGCTTTAGTGGGGGCGATGGCTACACCTTC	CASSFSGGDGYTF
-	TRBV3-1/TRBV3-2	TRBJ2-4	-	TGTGCCAGCAGCCAAGGTAAAGGGGGAAACATTCAGTACTTC	CASSQGKGGNIQYF
-	TRBV18	TRBJ2-5	-	TGTGCCAGCTCACGTGGTACAGTGGAGACCCAGTACTTC	CASSRGTVETQYF
-	TRBV28	TRBJ1-3	-	TGTGCCAGCAGTTTAAGGCGAGGGATTGGAAACACCATATATTTT	CASSLRRGIGNTIYF
-	TRBV24-1	TRBJ2-2	-	TGTGCCACCAGTGATTTGAACGGGAGGAACACCGGGGAGCTGTTTTTT	CATSDLNGRNTGELFF
-	TRBV28	TRBJ1-1	-	TGTGCCAGCTCTGACAGGATAGCTTTCTTT	CASSDRIAFF
-	TRBV7-2	TRBJ1-2	-	TGTGCCAGCAGCCCCTTCGGTAACTATGGCTACACCTTC	CASSPFGNYGYTF
TRBD1	TRBV5-8	TRBJ1-2	-	TGTGCCAGCAGACCTAGGACAGGGGCTAACTATGGCTACACCTTC	CASRPRTGANYGYTF
TRBD2	TRBV5-1	TRBJ2-2	-	TGCGCCAGCAGCTCCGAGTCAGAGAGACTAGCGGGGTACACCGGGGAGCTGTTTTTT	CASSSESERLAGYTGELFF
-	TRBV2	TRBJ2-6	-	TGTGCCAGCACGCCTGGGGGCCTGGCTGGGGCCAACGTCCTGACTTTC	CASTPGGLAGANVLTF
-	TRBV27	TRBJ2-1	-	TGTGCCAGCGGGCCCTTGCGGGCTACCTCCTACAATGAGCAGTTCTTC	CASGPLRATSYNEQFF
TRBD1	TRBV6-4	TRBJ1-2	-	TGTGCCAGCAAACCGGGACAGGGCTTCTATGGCTACACCTTC	CASKPGQGFYGYTF
-	TRBV12-2	TRBJ2-1	-	TGTGCAAGTCGCCCATGGCTAGCGGGAGGTTACAATGAGCAGTTCTTC	CASRPWLAGGYNEQFF
TRBD1	TRBV28	TRBJ1-5	-	TGTGCCAGCCGAAGAGGGGGGAGGACAGGGGACGGGCAGCCCCAGCATTTT	CASRRGGRTGDGQPQHF
TRBD1	TRBV30	TRBJ2-2	-	TGTGCCTGGTCCGGGACAGCGAACACCGGGGAGCTGTTTTTT	CAWSGTANTGELFF
TRBD1	TRBV7-2	TRBJ2-7	few	TGTGCCAGCAGCTTAGTGGGACAGGGGAGCTACGAGCAGTACTTC	CASSLVGQGSYEQYF
-	TRBV28	TRBJ2-3	-	TGTGCCAGCACCCTAATCGGGAATACAGATACGCAGTATTTT	CASTLIGNTDTQYF
TRBD2	TRBV6-2/TRBV6-3	TRBJ2-2	-	TGTGCCAGCAGTGCCCTAGCGGGGGTCGTAGTCGGGGAGCTGTTTTTT	CASSALAGVVVGELFF
-	TRBV29-1	TRBJ1-5	-	TGCAGCGTGGGCCTCGATCAGCCCCAGCATTTT	CSVGLDQPQHF